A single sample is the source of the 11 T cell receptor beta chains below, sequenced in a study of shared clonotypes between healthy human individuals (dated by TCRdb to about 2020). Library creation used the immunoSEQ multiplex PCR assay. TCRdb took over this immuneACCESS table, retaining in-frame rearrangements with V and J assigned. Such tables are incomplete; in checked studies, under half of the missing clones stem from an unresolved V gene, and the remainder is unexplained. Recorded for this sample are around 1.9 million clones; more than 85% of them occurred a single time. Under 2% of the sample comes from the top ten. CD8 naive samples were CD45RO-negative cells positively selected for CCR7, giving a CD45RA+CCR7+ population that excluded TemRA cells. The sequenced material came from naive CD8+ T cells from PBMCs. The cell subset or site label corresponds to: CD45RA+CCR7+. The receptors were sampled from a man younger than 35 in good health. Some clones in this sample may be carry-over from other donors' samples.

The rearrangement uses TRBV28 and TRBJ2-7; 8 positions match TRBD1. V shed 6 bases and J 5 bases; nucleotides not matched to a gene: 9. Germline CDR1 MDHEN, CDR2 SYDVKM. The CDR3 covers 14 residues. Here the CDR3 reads CASSPDRDRDEQYF. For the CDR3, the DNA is TGTGCCAGCAGCCCGGACAGGGATCGGGACGAGCAGTACTTC.

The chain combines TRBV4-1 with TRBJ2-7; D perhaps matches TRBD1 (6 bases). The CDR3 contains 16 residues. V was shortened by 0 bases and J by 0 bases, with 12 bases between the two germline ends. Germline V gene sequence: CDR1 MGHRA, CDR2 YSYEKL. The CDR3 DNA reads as TGCGCCAGCAGCCAAGATGGGACAACTAGCTCCTACGAGCAGTACTTC. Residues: CASSQDGTTSSYEQYF.

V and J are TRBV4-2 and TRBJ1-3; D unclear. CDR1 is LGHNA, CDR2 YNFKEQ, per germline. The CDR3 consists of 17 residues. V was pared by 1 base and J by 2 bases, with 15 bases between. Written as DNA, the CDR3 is TGTGCCAGCAGCCAAGGTTCCTTAGCCAACCCTGGAAACACCATATATTTT. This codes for CASSQGSLANPGNTIYF.

The CDR3 loop reads CASSWTKNEQFF. CDR3 nucleotides: TGTGCCAGCAGTTGGACCAAAAATGAGCAGTTCTTC. The chain carries TRBV27 and TRBJ2-1; D unclear. The CDR3 runs 12 residues. Trimming left V 4 bases short and J 7 bases short, with 8 bases between. Germline V gene lookup returns CDR1 MNHEY and CDR2 SMNVEV (reference sequence).

The CDR3 nucleotides are TGTGCCAGCAGTGACTGGCGGGAGGCAACAGATACGCAGTATTTT. Encoded protein: CASSDWREATDTQYF. The chain joins TRBV6-1 to TRBJ2-3, with 8 bases fitting TRBD2. V lost 3 bases to trimming and J lost 3 bases; unmatched junction nucleotides: 5. Germline CDR1 is MNHNS and CDR2 is SASEGT. The CDR3 length is 15 residues.

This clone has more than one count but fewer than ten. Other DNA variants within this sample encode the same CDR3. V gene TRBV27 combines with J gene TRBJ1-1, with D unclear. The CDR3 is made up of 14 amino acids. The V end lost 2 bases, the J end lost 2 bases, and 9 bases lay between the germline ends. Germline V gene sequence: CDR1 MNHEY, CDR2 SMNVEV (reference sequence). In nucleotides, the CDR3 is TGTGCCAGCAGTTTAGCGCGGGCCAACACTGAAGCTTTCTTT. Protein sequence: CASSLARANTEAFF.

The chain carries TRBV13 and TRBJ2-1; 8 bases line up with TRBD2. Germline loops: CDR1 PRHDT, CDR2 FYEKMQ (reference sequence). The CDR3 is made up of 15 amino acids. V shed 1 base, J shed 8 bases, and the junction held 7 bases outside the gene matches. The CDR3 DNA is TGTGCCAGCAGCTTAGACGGGAGGGCAGTCGATGAGCAGTTCTTC. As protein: CASSLDGRAVDEQFF.

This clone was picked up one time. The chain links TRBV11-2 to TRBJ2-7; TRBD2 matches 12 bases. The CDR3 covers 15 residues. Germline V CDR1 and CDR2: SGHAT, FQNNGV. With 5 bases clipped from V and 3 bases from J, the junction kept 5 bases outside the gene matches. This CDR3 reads CASSPPGLAGYEQYF. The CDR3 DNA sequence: TGTGCCAGCAGCCCCCCGGGACTAGCGGGCTACGAGCAGTACTTC.

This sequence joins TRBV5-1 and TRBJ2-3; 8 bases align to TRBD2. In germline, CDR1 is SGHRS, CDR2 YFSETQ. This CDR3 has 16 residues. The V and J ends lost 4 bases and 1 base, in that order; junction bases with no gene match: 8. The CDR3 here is CASSERENLGTDTQYF. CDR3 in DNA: TGCGCCAGCAGCGAGCGGGAGAATCTGGGCACAGATACGCAGTATTTT.

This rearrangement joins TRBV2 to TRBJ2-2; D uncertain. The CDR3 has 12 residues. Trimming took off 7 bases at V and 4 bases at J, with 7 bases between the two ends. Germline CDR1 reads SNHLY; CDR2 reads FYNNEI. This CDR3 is CASKVVTGELFF. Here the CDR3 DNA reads TGTGCCAGCAAGGTTGTCACCGGGGAGCTGTTTTTT.

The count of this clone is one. The CDR3 spells CAWSWRDWNTQYF. In nucleotides, the CDR3 is TGTGCCTGGAGTTGGAGGGATTGGAATACGCAGTATTTT. This rearrangement joins TRBV30 to TRBJ2-3, with TRBD2 as a possible D gene (6 bases). Trimming cost V 2 bases and J 7 bases, with 13 bases left between them. The length of the CDR3 is 13 residues. Germline V gene data show CDR1 as GTSNPN and CDR2 as SVGIG (reference sequence). Using reference TRBV30 and TRBJ2-3 for the parts outside the CDR3, the full variable domain is SQTIHQWPATLVQPVGSPLSLECTVEGTSNPNLYWYRQAAGRGLQLLFYSVGIGQISSEVPQNLSASRPQDRQFILSSKKLLLSDSGFYLCAWSWRDWNTQYFGPGTRLTVL.